One sample yielded the 23 T cell receptor beta chains listed below, sequenced in a study of graft-versus-host responses after intestinal transplantation. Their cognate antigens are unknown. Profiling relied on immunoSEQ multiplex PCR, and the TCRdb table lists in-frame clones only, not all of them. The table lists about 100,000 clones, 87% of them singletons. The material was unstimulated CD4+ T cells sorted from spleen or lymph node cells, obtained before transplant. The receptors here all came from a human donor who was the organ donor for an intestinal transplant.

The J gene is TRBJ2-5, the V gene TRBV14; a possible D gene is TRBD1 (5 bases). V lost 4 bases to trimming and J lost 3 bases, with 9 bases between them. Per the germline V gene, CDR1 is SGHDN and CDR2 is FVKESK. CDR3 length: 13 amino acids. CDR3 sequence: CASSPRQKETQYF. In DNA form, the CDR3 reads TGTGCCAGCAGCCCCCGACAGAAAGAGACCCAGTACTTC.

Of note for this clone: Other DNA sequences in this specimen translate into the identical CDR3. V gene TRBV19 combines with J gene TRBJ2-3; TRBD2 matches at 10 bases. This CDR3 spans 18 amino acids. The V segment lost 2 bases and the J segment 4 bases; nucleotides outside the gene matches: 12. Germline V gene sequence: CDR1 LNHDA, CDR2 SQIVND (reference sequence). The CDR3 sequence is CASSISQRGGRRSDTQYF. The DNA for the CDR3 is TGTGCCAGTAGTATATCTCAGCGGGGGGGCCGGAGGTCAGATACGCAGTATTTT. Full variable domain (missing parts from reference TRBV19 and TRBJ2-3): DGGITQSPKYLFRKEGQNVTLSCEQNLNHDAMYWYRQDPGQGLRLIYYSQIVNDFQKGDIAEGYSVSREKKESFPLTVTSAQKNPTAFYLCASSISQRGGRRSDTQYFGPGTRLTVL.

V is TRBV5-1 and J is TRBJ1-1; 7 bases line up with TRBD1. Losses at the gene ends were 7 bases for V and 0 bases for J; bases not matched to a gene: 9. The CDR3 is 15 amino acids. The germline V gene has CDR1 SGHRS and CDR2 YFSETQ. CDR3 sequence reads: CASRTGDSLNTEAFF. In DNA form, the CDR3 reads TGCGCCAGCCGCACGGGGGACAGTTTGAACACTGAAGCTTTCTTT.

The chain carries TRBV28 and TRBJ2-1; weak D call: TRBD2 (5 bases). CDR1 is MDHEN and CDR2 is SYDVKM in the germline V gene. The CDR3 extends over 16 amino acids. Trimming stripped 3 bases from V and 9 bases from J, with 21 bases between. CDR3 DNA sequence: TGTGCCAGCAGTTTCCTTCAGCCCTCCGGGAATAGTGAGCAGTTCTTC. It codes for CASSFLQPSGNSEQFF.

The J gene is TRBJ1-2, the V gene TRBV11-2; D uncertain. The germline V gene encodes CDR1 SGHAT and CDR2 FQNNGV. V was shortened by 1 base and J by 3 bases, with 6 bases between the two germline ends. This CDR3 comprises 13 residues. Here the CDR3 reads CASSLADYYGYTF. In DNA form, the CDR3 reads TGTGCCAGCAGCTTAGCAGACTACTATGGCTACACCTTC.

The gene calls are TRBV7-8 and TRBJ2-3; TRBD2 is a possible D gene (6 bases). The CDR3 runs to 16 residues. CDR1 and CDR2 from the germline V gene are SGHVS and FQNEAQ. V was trimmed by 4 bases and J by 0 bases, leaving 14 bases between them. The DNA of the CDR3 is TGTGCCAGCAGCTCTCCGGCGGGGCAGAGCACAGATACGCAGTATTTT. Translated, it gives CASSSPAGQSTDTQYF.

The rearrangement links TRBV6-1 to TRBJ2-7, with unresolved D. The CDR3 is made up of 15 amino acids. V lost 6 bases and J 3 bases, leaving 18 bases between the germline ends. Germline CDR1 and CDR2: MNHNS and SASEGT. The CDR3 DNA follows: TGTGCCAGCAGGGTCGGACCATTGGTGGTCTACGAGCAGTACTTC. As protein: CASRVGPLVVYEQYF.

The chain carries TRBV6-1 and TRBJ1-6; perhaps TRBD1 as D (5 bases). Germline V CDR1 and CDR2: MNHNS, SASEGT. Trimming took off 4 bases at V and 0 bases at J, with 13 bases between the two ends. The CDR3 extends over 17 amino acids. Written as DNA, the CDR3 is TGTGCCAGCAGTGGAGGGACCGCGAGCTCCTATAATTCACCCCTCCACTTT. This encodes CASSGGTASSYNSPLHF.

This CDR3 is CASSPPGAGYEQYF. The CDR3 region has the DNA TGTGCCAGCAGCCCACCCGGGGCTGGCTACGAGCAGTACTTC. The chain has TRBV2 and TRBJ2-7; D could derive from TRBD1 or TRBD2 (5 bases each). Germline V gene lookup returns CDR1 SNHLY and CDR2 FYNNEI. Trimming stripped 6 bases from V and 3 bases from J, with 15 bases between. The length of the CDR3 is 14 residues.

The chain uses TRBV11-2 and TRBJ2-7; 12 bases map to TRBD2. Germline V lookup: CDR1 SGHAT, CDR2 FQNNGV. The CDR3 has 15 residues. Trimming removed 2 bases from V and 9 bases from J; junction bases left unmatched: 8. Written as DNA, the CDR3 is TGTGCCAGCAGCTTACAACTAGCGGGGGGTTCGCGGCAGTACTTC. This gives the protein CASSLQLAGGSRQYF.

This clone was recorded once. The chain employs TRBV7-8 and TRBJ2-1; D gene unclear. Deletions cut 1 base from V and 15 bases from J, with 13 bases between. The CDR3 extends over 12 amino acids. Germline V gene sequence: CDR1 SGHVS, CDR2 FQNEAQ. DNA of the CDR3: TGTGCCAGCAGCTTAGACAACGAAGCCCGGTTCTTC. This gives the protein CASSLDNEARFF.

The J gene is TRBJ1-6, the V gene TRBV5-1; D ambiguous. The germline CDR1 and CDR2 sequences are SGHRS and YFSETQ. The CDR3 covers 13 residues. Trimming pared 4 bases from V and 3 bases from J, leaving 5 bases between. The CDR3, as DNA: TGCGCCAGCAGCGCCGACTATAATTCACCCCTCCACTTT. Translated: CASSADYNSPLHF.

The chain recombines TRBV29-1 with TRBJ1-4, with unresolved D. V was cut by 4 bases and J by 4 bases, with 10 bases left in between. Germline lookup yields CDR1 SQVTM and CDR2 ANQGSEA. The CDR3 extends over 13 amino acids. CDR3 amino acids: CSVAQAINEKLFF. The CDR3 DNA sequence: TGCAGCGTTGCGCAGGCGATTAATGAAAAACTGTTTTTT.

The CDR3 here is CASSQDPGTGYTDTQYF. The CDR3 DNA follows: TGCGCCAGCAGCCAAGATCCAGGGACAGGGTACACAGATACGCAGTATTTT. The chain carries TRBV4-1 and TRBJ2-3, with 9 positions matching TRBD1. With V trimmed by 0 bases and J by 2 bases, 6 bases remained unmatched. The CDR3 loop spans 17 amino acids. Germline loops: CDR1 MGHRA, CDR2 YSYEKL.

CDR3 in amino acids: CAWEPRGVSYNEQFF. CDR3 nucleotides: TGTGCCTGGGAGCCCCGAGGGGTCTCCTACAATGAGCAGTTCTTC. The chain uses TRBV30 and TRBJ2-1; the D gene could be TRBD1 or TRBD2 (5 bases each). The CDR3 sequence is 15 residues long. Trimming shortened V by 5 bases and J by 0 bases, and 14 bases separated the two germline ends. Germline V CDR1 and CDR2: GTSNPN, SVGIG (reference sequence).

This rearrangement joins TRBV5-1 to TRBJ1-1; D gene uncertain. The CDR3 has 14 amino acids. Germline lookup yields CDR1 SGHRS and CDR2 YFSETQ. The V end was cut by 7 bases, the J end by 0 bases, with 13 bases between. The CDR3 sequence: CASAGSGLNTEAFF. The CDR3 region has the DNA TGCGCCAGCGCTGGGTCCGGTCTGAACACTGAAGCTTTCTTT.

The V gene is TRBV6-5, the J gene TRBJ1-1, with D possibly matching TRBD1 (6 bases). Germline CDR1 MNHEY, CDR2 SVGAGI. The CDR3 extends over 15 amino acids. V lost 7 bases to trimming and J lost 1 base, with 16 bases between them. The CDR3 sequence: CASNFRTARNTEAFF. The CDR3 bases are TGTGCCAGCAACTTTCGGACAGCACGGAACACTGAAGCTTTCTTT.

V gene TRBV7-3 combines with J gene TRBJ2-3, with D possibly called TRBD1 or TRBD2 (5 bases each). This CDR3 is 13 amino acids long. V lost 5 bases and J 1 base, leaving 7 bases between the germline ends. Germline values: CDR1 SGHTA, CDR2 FQGTGA. CDR3 protein: CASSLGGTDTQYF. As DNA, the CDR3 is TGTGCCAGCAGCCTGGGGGGCACAGATACGCAGTATTTT.

In nucleotides, the CDR3 is TGTGCCAGCAGCTTAGGAACTAGCACTGAGCAGTTCTTC. Protein sequence: CASSLGTSTEQFF. The rearrangement uses TRBV7-2 and TRBJ2-1, with a possible D match to TRBD2 (6 bases). Germline-derived CDR1 and CDR2 are SGHTA and FQGNSA. V was trimmed by 1 base and J by 9 bases, leaving 10 bases between them. This CDR3 contains 13 residues.

This chain uses TRBV28 with TRBJ2-5; D possibly corresponds to TRBD2 (6 bases). From germline, CDR1 is MDHEN and CDR2 SYDVKM. V lost 6 bases and J 4 bases, leaving 18 bases between the germline ends. The CDR3 has 15 residues. For the CDR3, the DNA is TGTGCCAGCAGCCTGGCGGGGATGGGGCCAGAGACCCAGTACTTC. Translating gives CASSLAGMGPETQYF.

The rearrangement joins TRBV5-6 to TRBJ1-1, with D possibly TRBD1 on 5 matching bases. The CDR3 loop spans 15 amino acids. Trimming took 1 base from V and 2 from J, leaving 12 bases between them. Germline V gene sequence: CDR1 SGHDT, CDR2 YYEEEE. The CDR3 DNA is TGTGCCAGCAGCTTGCCAACGACAGTCAACACTGAAGCTTTCTTT. This translates into CASSLPTTVNTEAFF.

This chain links TRBV5-1 with TRBJ2-5; 8 nucleotides line up with TRBD2. The CDR3 consists of 15 residues. Germline V gives CDR1 SGHRS, CDR2 YFSETQ. Germline trimming cut 1 base from V and 4 bases from J; bases unmatched to any gene: 6. The CDR3 nucleotides read TGCGCCAGCAGCTTGAAGTCGGGGGGGAGAGAGACCCAGTACTTC. It is translated as CASSLKSGGRETQYF.

The chain combines TRBV18 with TRBJ1-4; 7 nucleotides line up with TRBD1. Losses at the gene ends were 4 bases for V and 6 bases for J; bases not matched to a gene: 8. This CDR3 comprises 15 residues. From germline, CDR1 is KGHSH and CDR2 LQKENI. The CDR3 nucleotides read TGTGCCAGCTCACGGTCCGGCACAGGGGATGAAAAACTGTTTTTT. This translates into CASSRSGTGDEKLFF.